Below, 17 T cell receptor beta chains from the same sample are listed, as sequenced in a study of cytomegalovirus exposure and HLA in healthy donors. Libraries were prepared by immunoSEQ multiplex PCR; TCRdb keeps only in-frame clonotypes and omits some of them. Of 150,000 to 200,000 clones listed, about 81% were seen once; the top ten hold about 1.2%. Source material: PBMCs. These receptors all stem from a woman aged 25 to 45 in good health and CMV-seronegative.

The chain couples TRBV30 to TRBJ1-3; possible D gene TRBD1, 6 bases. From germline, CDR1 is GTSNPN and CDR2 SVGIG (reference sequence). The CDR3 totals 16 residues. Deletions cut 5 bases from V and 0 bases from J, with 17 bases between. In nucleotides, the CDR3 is TGTGCCTGGGACTGGGGGCGGACGAGCTCTGGAAACACCATATATTTT. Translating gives CAWDWGRTSSGNTIYF. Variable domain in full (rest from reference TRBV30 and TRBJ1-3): SQTIHQWPATLVQPVGSPLSLECTVEGTSNPNLYWYRQAAGRGLQLLFYSVGIGQISSEVPQNLSASRPQDRQFILSSKKLLLSDSGFYLCAWDWGRTSSGNTIYFGEGSWLTVV.

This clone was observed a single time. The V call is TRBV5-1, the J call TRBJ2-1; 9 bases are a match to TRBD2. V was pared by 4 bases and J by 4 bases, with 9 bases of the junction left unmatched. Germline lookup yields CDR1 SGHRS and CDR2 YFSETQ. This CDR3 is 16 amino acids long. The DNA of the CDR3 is TGCGCCAGCAGCCCCTTAGCGGGAGCAGGGTACAATGAGCAGTTCTTC. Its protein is CASSPLAGAGYNEQFF. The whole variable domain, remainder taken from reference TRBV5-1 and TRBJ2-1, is KAGVTQTPRYLIKTRGQQVTLSCSPISGHRSVSWYQQTPGQGLQFLFEYFSETQRNKGNFPGRFSGRQFSNSRSEMNVSTLELGDSALYLCASSPLAGAGYNEQFFGPGTRLTVL.

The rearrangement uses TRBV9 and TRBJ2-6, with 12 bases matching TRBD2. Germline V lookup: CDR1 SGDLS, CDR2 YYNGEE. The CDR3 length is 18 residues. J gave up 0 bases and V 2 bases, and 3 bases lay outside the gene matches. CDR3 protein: CASSVGTSGYSGANVLTF. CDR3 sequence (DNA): TGTGCCAGCAGCGTTGGGACTAGCGGGTACTCTGGGGCCAACGTCCTGACTTTC.

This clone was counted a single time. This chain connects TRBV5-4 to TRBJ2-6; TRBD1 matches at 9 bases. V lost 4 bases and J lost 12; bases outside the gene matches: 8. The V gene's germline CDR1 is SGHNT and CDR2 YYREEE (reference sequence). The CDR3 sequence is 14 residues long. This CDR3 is CASSPRTGESVLTF. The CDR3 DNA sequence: TGTGCCAGCAGCCCGCGGACAGGGGAAAGCGTCCTGACTTTC.

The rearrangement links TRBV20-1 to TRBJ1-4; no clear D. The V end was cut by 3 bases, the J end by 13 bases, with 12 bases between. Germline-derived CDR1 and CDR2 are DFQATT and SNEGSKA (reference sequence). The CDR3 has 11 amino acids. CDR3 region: CSARETVGLFF. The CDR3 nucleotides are TGCAGTGCTAGGGAGACGGTTGGACTGTTTTTT.

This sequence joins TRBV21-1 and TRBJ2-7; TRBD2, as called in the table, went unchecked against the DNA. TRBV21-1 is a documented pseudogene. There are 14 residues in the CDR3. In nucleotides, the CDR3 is TGTGCCAGCAGTATTTCCGGGCGAGGGTACGAGCAGTACTTC. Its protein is CASSISGRGYEQYF.

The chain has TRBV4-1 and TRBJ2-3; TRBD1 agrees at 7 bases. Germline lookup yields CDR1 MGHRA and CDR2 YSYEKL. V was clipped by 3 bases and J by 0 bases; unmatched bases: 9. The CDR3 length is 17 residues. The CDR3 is CASSQARDRASTDTQYF. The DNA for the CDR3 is TGCGCCAGCAGCCAGGCCCGTGACAGGGCGAGCACAGATACGCAGTATTTT.

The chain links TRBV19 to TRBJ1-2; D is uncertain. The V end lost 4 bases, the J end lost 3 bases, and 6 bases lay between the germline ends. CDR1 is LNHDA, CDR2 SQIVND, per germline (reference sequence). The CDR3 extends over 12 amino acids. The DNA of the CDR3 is TGTGCCAGTAGTAACGGGTACTATGGCTACACCTTC. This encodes CASSNGYYGYTF.

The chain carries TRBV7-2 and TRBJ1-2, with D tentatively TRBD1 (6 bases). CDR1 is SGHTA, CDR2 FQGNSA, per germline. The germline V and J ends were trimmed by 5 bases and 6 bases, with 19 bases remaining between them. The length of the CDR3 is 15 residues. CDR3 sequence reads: CASSPTRGATDGYTF. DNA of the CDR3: TGTGCCAGCAGCCCTACCCGGGGGGCCACTGATGGCTACACCTTC.

In DNA form, the CDR3 reads TGCGCCAGCAGCCAAACAGGGGGGCTCCGGGAGCAGTACTTC. This translates into CASSQTGGLREQYF. The rearrangement joins TRBV4-1 to TRBJ2-7; TRBD1 matches at 8 bases. The junction had 7 bases not matched to a gene; V was cut back by 2 bases and J by 7 bases. Germline lookup yields CDR1 MGHRA and CDR2 YSYEKL. This CDR3 comprises 14 residues.

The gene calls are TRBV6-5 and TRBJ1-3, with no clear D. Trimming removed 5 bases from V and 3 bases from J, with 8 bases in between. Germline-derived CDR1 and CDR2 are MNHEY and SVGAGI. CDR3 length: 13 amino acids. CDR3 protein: CASSDQVGNTIYF. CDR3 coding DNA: TGTGCCAGCAGTGACCAGGTTGGAAACACCATATATTTT.

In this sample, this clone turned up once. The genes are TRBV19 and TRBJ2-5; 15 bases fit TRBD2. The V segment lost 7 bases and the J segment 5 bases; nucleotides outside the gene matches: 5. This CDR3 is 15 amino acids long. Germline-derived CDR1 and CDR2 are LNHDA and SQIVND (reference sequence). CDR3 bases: TGTGCCAGTAATCCGGGACTAGCGGGGGGTGAGACCCAGTACTTC. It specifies CASNPGLAGGETQYF.

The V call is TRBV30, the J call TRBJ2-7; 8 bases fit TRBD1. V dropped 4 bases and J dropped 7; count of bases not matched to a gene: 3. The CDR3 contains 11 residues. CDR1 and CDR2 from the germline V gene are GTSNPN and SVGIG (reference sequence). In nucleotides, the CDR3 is TGTGCCTGGACAGGGGGCTGGGAGCAGTACTTC. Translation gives CAWTGGWEQYF.

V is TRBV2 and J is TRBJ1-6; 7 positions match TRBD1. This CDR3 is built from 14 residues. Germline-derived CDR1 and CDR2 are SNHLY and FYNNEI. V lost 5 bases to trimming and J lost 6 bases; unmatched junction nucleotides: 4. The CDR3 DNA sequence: TGTGCCAGCAGTAACGGACAGGTTAATTCACCCCTCCACTTT. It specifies CASSNGQVNSPLHF.

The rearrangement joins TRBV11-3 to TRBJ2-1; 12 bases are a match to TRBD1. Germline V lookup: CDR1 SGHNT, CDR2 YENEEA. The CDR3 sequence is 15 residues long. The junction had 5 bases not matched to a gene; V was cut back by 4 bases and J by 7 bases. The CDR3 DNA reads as TGTGCCAGCAGCTCCGGGACAGGGGGCTGGAATGAGCAGTTCTTC. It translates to CASSSGTGGWNEQFF. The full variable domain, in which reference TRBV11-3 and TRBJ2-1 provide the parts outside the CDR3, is EAGVVQSPRYKIIEKKQPVAFWCNPISGHNTLYWYLQNLGQGPELLIRYENEEAVDDSQLPKDRFSAERLKGVDSTLKIQPAELGDSAVYLCASSSGTGGWNEQFFGPGTRLTVL.

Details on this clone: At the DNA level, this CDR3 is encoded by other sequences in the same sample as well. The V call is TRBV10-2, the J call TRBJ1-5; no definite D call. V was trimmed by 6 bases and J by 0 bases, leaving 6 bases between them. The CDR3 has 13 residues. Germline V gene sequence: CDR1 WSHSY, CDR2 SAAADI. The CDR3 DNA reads TGCGCCAGCAGACCGGGTAGCAATCAGCCCCAGCATTTT. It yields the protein CASRPGSNQPQHF.

CDR3 bases: TGTGCCAGCAGCTCGCCAAACAGGGGATATAGCAATCAGCCCCAGCATTTT. It encodes CASSSPNRGYSNQPQHF. The V call is TRBV28, the J call TRBJ1-5; 7 bases line up with TRBD1. The length of the CDR3 is 17 residues. J gave up 0 bases and V 6 bases, and 11 bases lay outside the gene matches. Looked up from germline, CDR1 is MDHEN and CDR2 is SYDVKM.